This TCR beta chain appears in the sequencing data of a study of vaccination and CD4 T cells after COVID-19. As for the study in general: The convalescent population consisted of six males and four females, two of whom were of Hispanic ethnicity. The post-COVID sampling time was a median roughly 100 days after diagnosis, ranging from 35 to 161.

J gave up 4 bases and V 6 bases, and 4 bases lay outside the gene matches. Looked up from germline, CDR1 is MNHEY and CDR2 is SMNVEV (reference sequence). The CDR3 is 14 residues long. TCRdb recomputed calls from the PCR reads with MiXCR, one row per CDR3 protein. The sample includes around 31,000 distinct CDR3 sequences, approximately 49% seen only once; the top ten take roughly 5%. Documented time point: late sampling 161 to 241 days after vaccination in a few convalescent patients. This TCR derives from a human donor who had recovered from COVID-19. The rearrangement uses TRBV27 and TRBJ2-5, with 11 bases identical to TRBD2. Sequenced here: CD4+ T cells from blood, sampled about 7 months after SARS-CoV-2 vaccination. The chain's CDR3 is CASSLGLAGETQYF. CDR3 bases: TGTGCCAGCAGCCTCGGACTAGCGGGAGAGACCCAGTACTTC.